The rows below give T cell receptor beta chains drawn from one sample of a study of blood T cell repertoires in COVID-19. TCRdb keeps only in-frame clones here, not all; method: immunoSEQ multiplex PCR. Here the sample spans around 210,000 clones, more than 80% being singletons. Input material: peripheral blood. The receptor set was obtained from a woman aged 80 or over with COVID-19, enrolled during active disease. Each CDR3 is given with its conserved first and last residue. A D gene is named only where the DNA matches it firmly. Clone size, where shown, is once, few, many, or a class for clones that have expanded.

clone size	D gene	J gene	V gene	CDR3 length	CDR3 DNA	CDR3 protein
.	TRBD1	TRBJ1-2	TRBV29-1	13	TGCAGCGTTGGAGACAGGGGGAAGGGGGGCTACACCTTC	CSVGDRGKGGYTF
few	.	TRBJ2-7	TRBV4-1	12	TGCGCCAGCAGCCAGCAGGGCGGCGAGCAGTACTTC	CASSQQGGEQYF
.	TRBD2	TRBJ2-1	TRBV5-4	17	TGTGCCAGCAGCTTGCCGGCCCCTAGCGGGAGGGCCTATGAGCAGTTCTTC	CASSLPAPSGRAYEQFF
.	.	TRBJ2-7	TRBV20-1	13	TGCAGTGCTAGTCGACAGGCCCTCTACGAGCAGTACTTC	CSASRQALYEQYF
.	.	TRBJ1-1	TRBV2	13	TGTGCCACCAGGGATCAGGCAGAATCCAGAGCTTTCTTT	CATRDQAESRAFF
.	.	TRBJ2-2	TRBV19	15	TGTGCCAGTAGTATTTACAGTTCGAACACCGGGGAGCTGTTTTTT	CASSIYSSNTGELFF
.	TRBD1	TRBJ1-1	TRBV29-1	13	TGCAGCGTTGGACAGACAGGGGTCACTGAAGCTTTCTTT	CSVGQTGVTEAFF
.	.	TRBJ1-1	TRBV10-3	15	TGTGCCATCAGCGGAGGGGGGGAGGGATACACTGAAGCTTTCTTT	CAISGGGEGYTEAFF
.	.	TRBJ1-3	TRBV5-1	16	TGCGCCAGCAGCCTCGGGGGTTCTCATCGGGGAAACACCATATATTTT	CASSLGGSHRGNTIYF
.	.	TRBJ2-1	TRBV5-1	14	TGCGCCAGCAGCACGGTGGCGGGTCACAATGAGCAGTTCTTC	CASSTVAGHNEQFF
.	.	TRBJ1-6	TRBV5-1	16	TGCGCCAGCAGCCCTGAGGTCCTACAAAGTGGTTCACCCCTCCACTTT	CASSPEVLQSGSPLHF
.	TRBD1	TRBJ2-4	TRBV27	16	TGTGCCAGCAGCCGCTCGGGGACAGTGGCCAAAAACATTCAGTACTTC	CASSRSGTVAKNIQYF
.	.	TRBJ1-3	TRBV5-1	15	TGCGCCAGCAGCTTGGGAACTACCTATGGAAACACCATATATTTT	CASSLGTTYGNTIYF
.	.	TRBJ1-5	TRBV5-5	16	TGTGCCAGCAGCTTGGTGCCGGAAGGTCATATAGCGCCCCAGCATTTT	CASSLVPEGHIAPQHF
once	.	TRBJ2-5	TRBV5-1	12	TGCGCCAGCAGACCTAACCAAGAGACCCAGTACTTC	CASRPNQETQYF
.	.	TRBJ1-2	TRBV19	14	TGTGCCAGTAGTATCCCGACAGAGAACTATGGCTACACCTTC	CASSIPTENYGYTF
.	.	TRBJ1-2	TRBV5-4	13	TGTGCCAGCAGCTTTTTCCTACGAGGGGGCTACACCTTC	CASSFFLRGGYTF
.	.	TRBJ1-1	TRBV19	13	TGTGCCAGTAGTACGCGGGGTAACACTGAAGCTTTCTTT	CASSTRGNTEAFF
.	TRBD1	TRBJ2-7	TRBV3-1/TRBV3-2	15	TGTGCCAGCAGCAATAGGGACAGGAGCTCCTACGAGCAGTACTTC	CASSNRDRSSYEQYF
.	TRBD1	TRBJ2-7	TRBV2	12	TGTGCCAGCAGTGTAACAGGGGACGAGCAGTACTTC	CASSVTGDEQYF
.	.	TRBJ2-3	TRBV7-9	14	TGTGCCAGCAGCTTCACAGGGGGGGCAGATACGCAGTATTTT	CASSFTGGADTQYF
.	.	TRBJ1-2	TRBV7-2	13	TGTGCCAGCACCAAGACGGGGAACTATGGCTACACCTTC	CASTKTGNYGYTF
.	TRBD1	TRBJ2-7	TRBV9	14	TGTGCCAGCAGCGAGGGACAGGGGGCATACGAGCAGTACTTC	CASSEGQGAYEQYF
.	TRBD2	TRBJ2-7	TRBV4-1	16	TGCGCCAGCAGCCAAGATACGGGACTAGCGGGGGAAGAGCAGTACTTC	CASSQDTGLAGEEQYF
.	TRBD1	TRBJ1-2	TRBV29-1	13	TGCAGCGTTTCACAGGACAGGGGGAGTGGCTACACCTTC	CSVSQDRGSGYTF
once	.	TRBJ2-7	TRBV6-4	16	TGTGCCAGCAGTGATTTTAGGGGACTGTCTCCCTACGAGCAGTACTTC	CASSDFRGLSPYEQYF
.	TRBD1	TRBJ1-1	TRBV2	16	TGTGCCAGCAGTGTGGGGACAGGGGCCATGAACACTGAAGCTTTCTTT	CASSVGTGAMNTEAFF
.	.	TRBJ2-7	TRBV7-2	14	TGTGCCAGCAGCTTAGCGAGATTCGCCTACGAGCAGTACTTC	CASSLARFAYEQYF
.	.	TRBJ1-1	TRBV6-5	13	TGTGCCAGCACCAGACAGGTTGGGACTGAAGCTTTCTTT	CASTRQVGTEAFF
.	TRBD2	TRBJ2-4	TRBV13	14	TGTGCCAGCAGCATTAGGACTAGCGGTAACATTCAGTACTTC	CASSIRTSGNIQYF
.	.	TRBJ2-3	TRBV6-5	14	TGTGCCAGCAGTCAGGGGGGCTCCACAGATACGCAGTATTTT	CASSQGGSTDTQYF
.	.	TRBJ2-7	TRBV3-1/TRBV3-2	12	TGTGCCAGCAGGGGGAGCATTGGTGAGCAGTACTTC	CASRGSIGEQYF
.	TRBD1	TRBJ2-7	TRBV5-1	17	TGCGCCAGCAGCTTGGCCCCCGGGACAGGGGGCCTCTACGAGCAGTACTTC	CASSLAPGTGGLYEQYF
.	TRBD1	TRBJ1-1	TRBV28	14	TGTGCCAGCAGACCTGCGGGACAGTACACTGAAGCTTTCTTT	CASRPAGQYTEAFF
.	.	TRBJ2-1	TRBV4-1	14	TGCGCCAGCAGCCAAGCAGTACCCTACAATGAGCAGTTCTTC	CASSQAVPYNEQFF